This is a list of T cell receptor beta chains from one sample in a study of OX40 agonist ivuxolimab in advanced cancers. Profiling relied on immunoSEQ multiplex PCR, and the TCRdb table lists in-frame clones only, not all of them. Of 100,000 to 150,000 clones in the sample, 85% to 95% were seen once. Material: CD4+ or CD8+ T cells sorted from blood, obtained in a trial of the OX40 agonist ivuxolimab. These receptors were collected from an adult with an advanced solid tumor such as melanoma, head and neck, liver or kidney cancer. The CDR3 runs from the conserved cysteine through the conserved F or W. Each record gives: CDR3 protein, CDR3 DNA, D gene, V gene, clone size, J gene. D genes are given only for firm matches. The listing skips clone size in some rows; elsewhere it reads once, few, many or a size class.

CDR3aa: CATWTSVSEQYF; CDR3nt: TGTGCCACTTGGACTAGCGTGAGCGAGCAGTACTTC; d_gene: TRBD2; v_gene: TRBV6-5; abundance: -; j_gene: TRBJ2-7
CDR3aa: CASSSQGTDTQYF; CDR3nt: TGCGCCAGCAGCTCCCAGGGCACAGATACGCAGTATTTT; d_gene: -; v_gene: TRBV5-1; abundance: -; j_gene: TRBJ2-3
CDR3aa: CASSQDPGANGKLFF; CDR3nt: TGCGCCAGCAGCCAAGACCCTGGGGCAAACGGAAAACTGTTTTTT; d_gene: -; v_gene: TRBV4-1; abundance: -; j_gene: TRBJ1-4
CDR3aa: CASSTRPGGSYEQYF; CDR3nt: TGTGCCAGCAGTACACGCCCAGGGGGCTCCTACGAGCAGTACTTC; d_gene: TRBD1; v_gene: TRBV6-5; abundance: once; j_gene: TRBJ2-7
CDR3aa: CATSRVVLDTEAFF; CDR3nt: TGTGCCACCAGCAGAGTCGTTTTGGACACTGAAGCTTTCTTT; d_gene: -; v_gene: TRBV15; abundance: -; j_gene: TRBJ1-1
CDR3aa: CASSLGSGGHTGELFF; CDR3nt: TGTGCCAGCAGCTTGGGATCCGGGGGCCATACCGGGGAGCTGTTTTTT; d_gene: -; v_gene: TRBV5-4; abundance: -; j_gene: TRBJ2-2
CDR3aa: CASRITDTQYF; CDR3nt: TGTGCCAGCAGGATCACAGATACGCAGTATTTT; d_gene: -; v_gene: TRBV28; abundance: -; j_gene: TRBJ2-3
CDR3aa: CASSSQGTANTEAFF; CDR3nt: TGTGCCAGCAGCTCACAGGGTACGGCGAACACTGAAGCTTTCTTT; d_gene: -; v_gene: TRBV7-2; abundance: once; j_gene: TRBJ1-1
CDR3aa: CSVEALPFSYEQYF; CDR3nt: TGCAGCGTTGAAGCACTGCCCTTTTCCTACGAGCAGTACTTC; d_gene: -; v_gene: TRBV29-1; abundance: -; j_gene: TRBJ2-7
CDR3aa: CASRGGPGRGNTIYF; CDR3nt: TGCGCCAGCAGGGGGGGACCGGGGAGAGGAAACACCATATATTTT; d_gene: -; v_gene: TRBV5-1; abundance: -; j_gene: TRBJ1-3
CDR3aa: CASTAGQGADYGYTF; CDR3nt: TGCGCCAGCACCGCGGGACAGGGGGCGGACTATGGCTACACCTTC; d_gene: TRBD1; v_gene: TRBV10-2; abundance: -; j_gene: TRBJ1-2
CDR3aa: CASSLESSNEQFF; CDR3nt: TGCGCCAGCAGCTTGGAATCGTCCAATGAGCAGTTCTTC; d_gene: -; v_gene: TRBV5-1; abundance: -; j_gene: TRBJ2-1
CDR3aa: CASSPGLAGLGDTQYF; CDR3nt: TGTGCCAGCAGCCCGGGACTAGCGGGACTAGGAGATACGCAGTATTTT; d_gene: TRBD2; v_gene: TRBV9; abundance: -; j_gene: TRBJ2-3
CDR3aa: CASSLDGQGTYEQYF; CDR3nt: TGTGCCAGCAGCTTAGATGGACAGGGCACCTACGAGCAGTACTTC; d_gene: TRBD1; v_gene: TRBV11-2; abundance: -; j_gene: TRBJ2-7
CDR3aa: CASSKGLGTDEQFF; CDR3nt: TGTGCCAGCAGCAAGGGGCTGGGTACGGATGAGCAGTTCTTC; d_gene: -; v_gene: TRBV7-3; abundance: -; j_gene: TRBJ2-1
CDR3aa: CASSTGFSGNNEQFF; CDR3nt: TGTGCCAGCAGCACTGGGTTCAGCGGCAACAATGAGCAGTTCTTC; d_gene: -; v_gene: TRBV27; abundance: -; j_gene: TRBJ2-1
CDR3aa: CASSPKRHRDSFSISTDTQYF; CDR3nt: TGTGCTAGCAGCCCAAAGAGACACCGGGACAGCTTTTCTATTAGCACAGATACGCAGTATTTT; d_gene: TRBD1; v_gene: TRBV7-7; abundance: -; j_gene: TRBJ2-3